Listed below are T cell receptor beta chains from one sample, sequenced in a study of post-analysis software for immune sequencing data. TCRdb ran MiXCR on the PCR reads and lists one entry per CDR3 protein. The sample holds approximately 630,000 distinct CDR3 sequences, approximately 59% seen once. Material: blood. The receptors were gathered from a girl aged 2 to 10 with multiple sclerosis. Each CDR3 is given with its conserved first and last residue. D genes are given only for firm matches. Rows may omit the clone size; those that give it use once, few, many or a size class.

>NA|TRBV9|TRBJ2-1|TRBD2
TGTGCCAGCAGCGTAGTAGGTAGCGGGAGCTACAATGAGCAGTTCTTC
CASSVVGSGSYNEQFF
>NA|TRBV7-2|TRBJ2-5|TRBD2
TGTGCCAGCAGCAGCGGACTAGCGGGGGTGGCAAGAGAGACCCAGTACTTC
CASSSGLAGVARETQYF
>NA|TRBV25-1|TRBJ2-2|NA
TGTGCCAGCAGTGCATTCCAAAAGCCCGGGGAGCTGTTTTTT
CASSAFQKPGELFF
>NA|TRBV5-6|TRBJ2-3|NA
TGTGCCAGCAGCCGTCAAGTTGGGCCAGGGACGGATACGCAGTATTTT
CASSRQVGPGTDTQYF
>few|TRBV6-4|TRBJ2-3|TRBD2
TGTGCCAGCAGCCCGGGACTACATGGCACAGATACGCAGTATTTT
CASSPGLHGTDTQYF
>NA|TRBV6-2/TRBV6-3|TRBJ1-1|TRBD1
TGTGCCAGCATCCAGGACAGGGTGGTCACTGAAGCTTTCTTT
CASIQDRVVTEAFF
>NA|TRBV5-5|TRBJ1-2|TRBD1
TGTGCCAGCAGCTTGACGGGACAGGGTTGGGATGGCTACACCTTC
CASSLTGQGWDGYTF
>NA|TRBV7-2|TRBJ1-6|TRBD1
TGTGCCAGCAGCTTCGGACAGGGGGAGGGATCACCCCTCCACTTT
CASSFGQGEGSPLHF
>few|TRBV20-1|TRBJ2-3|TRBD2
TGCAGTGCTGCCCTTAGCGGGAATAGCCTACCAGATACGCAGTATTTT
CSAALSGNSLPDTQYF
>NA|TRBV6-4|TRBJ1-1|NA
TGTGCCAGCAGTGAAGGGCCCGCGGCAGAAGCTTTCTTT
CASSEGPAAEAFF
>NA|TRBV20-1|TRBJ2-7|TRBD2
TGCAGTGCTAGGTATAGCGGGAGGGTCCCCTACGAGCAGTACTTC
CSARYSGRVPYEQYF
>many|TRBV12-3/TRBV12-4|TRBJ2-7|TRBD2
TGTGCCAGCAGTTTATTAGCGGGAGCCTACGAGCAGTACTTC
CASSLLAGAYEQYF
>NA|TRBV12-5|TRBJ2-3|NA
TGTGCTAGTGGTCCCCCGGGACCCCTCGCGAGTACGCAGTATTTT
CASGPPGPLASTQYF
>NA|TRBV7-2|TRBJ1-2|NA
TGTGCCAGCAGCTTAGATCGGGAATGGGGCTACACCTTC
CASSLDREWGYTF
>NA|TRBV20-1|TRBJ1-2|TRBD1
TGCAGTGCTTTTACAGGGGGCAGGGGCTACACCTTC
CSAFTGGRGYTF
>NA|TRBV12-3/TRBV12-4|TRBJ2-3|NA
TGTGCCAGCAGTTTAGCGGTGAGGGGAGATGCGCAGTATTTT
CASSLAVRGDAQYF
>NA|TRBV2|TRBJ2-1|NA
TGTGCCAGCAGTGATGCAGGGGCCCCCTCCTACAATGAGCAGTTCTTC
CASSDAGAPSYNEQFF